A single T cell receptor beta chain is shown here with its context. This clonotype was counted many times. This receptor's antigen is unknown. There are no base qualities to consult, and no much larger clone falls within one base. This sample is part of a study of regulatory T cells in long-lasting Graves disease (dated by TCRdb to about 2021). Background on the whole study: Patients with newly diagnosed Graves' disease had been on antithyroid drugs for under 3 months. Peripheral blood TCR sequencing and RNA sequencing compared persistent Graves' disease patients with newly diagnosed Graves' disease patients. The study took place in China and was registered as a clinical trial. TCR sequencing covered 13 persistent and approximately 20 newly diagnosed Graves' disease patients, about 35 samples in total.

The time point tag for this specimen amounts to: newly diagnosed GD, antithyroid drugs for less than 3 months. For both TCR sequencing and RNA sequencing, RNA was extracted from PBMCs using TRIzol. The diagnosis of Graves' disease was made according to American Thyroid Association guidelines. Patients for the study were recruited at an endocrinology department in Xi'an, China. From each patient, nine milliliters of peripheral blood was collected into an EDTA anticoagulant tube. PBMCs were isolated by Ficoll Paque Plus density gradient separation without further T cell sorting. An Agilent 2100 Bioanalyzer and agarose gel were used to check RNA quality, and a NanoDrop 2000 was used to measure RNA concentration. The library was produced with multiplex PCR. The reads were generated on an Illumina HiSeq 4000. CDR3 regions were amplified by Arm-PCR with iRepertoire HTBI primers to construct TCR beta libraries. Before sequencing, the PCR products underwent gel purification. In the authors' own workflow: Gene usage analysis of CDR3 amino acid clonotypes relied on the 55 to 80 TRBV and 13 to 15 TRBJ segments identified across samples. COPE and FqMerger were used to merge filtered high-quality paired reads into contigs. BLAST was used to align contigs to IMGT TRBV, TRBD and TRBJ reference genes, with CDR3 defined following IMGT. Any clonotype with a frequency above 0.1% was counted as a highly expanded clone. Repertoire diversity was measured by Shannon entropy, and V-J evenness by the Gini coefficient. Public clonotypes were defined as clonotypes shared by more than one individual. The raw public reads went through TCRdb reprocessing: fastp at Q25, MiXCR clone calling, in-frame beta chains kept. Each entry merges the rows of one CDR3 protein and shows their most common DNA and genes. The V and J calls here are based on TCRdb, not the publication. This sample lists about 610,000 distinct CDR3 sequences; 15% to 20% were detected once. Around 11% of the sample lies in the top ten.

Overall results and qualifications from the work: Persistent disease showed preferential use of TRBV28, TRBJ1-2 and TRBJ2-5, whereas newly diagnosed disease favored TRBV20-1 and TRBJ2-1. Sequencing and analysis were limited to the TCR beta chain. Compared with newly diagnosed patients, patients with persistent Graves' disease had lower TCR Shannon entropy and fewer highly expanded clones, which suggests clonal expansion. The authors acknowledged the small sample size as a limitation that may reduce accuracy. Patients with persistent disease shared more public clonotypes (about 3,000) than newly diagnosed patients did (966). Peripheral blood alone was examined, since thyroid tissue, which constituted the primary lesion, could not be accessed.

There are 15 amino acids in the CDR3, from cysteine to phenylalanine inclusive. Only the CDR3 portion is preserved as DNA: 45 bases, with reading frame beginning at the first base. Relative to germline, V is missing 2 bases and J is missing 3 bases, with 4 bases of the junction outside any gene match. The germline V gene encodes CDR1 MNHNS and CDR2 SASEGT. The same sample was also used in a study of T cells in Graves' hyperthyroidism and ophthalmopathy. As described in the second report: A patient counted as having stable Graves' hyperthyroidism if no progression to ophthalmopathy occurred over 18 months of follow-up. Hyperthyroidism patients were newly diagnosed, had a disease duration of under 2 months, and were aged 18 to 65 years. Patients with uncontrolled infections, other autoimmune diseases, pregnancy or lactation were excluded. Diagnoses were established on the basis of clinical symptoms, serum thyroxine and TRAb, thyroid ultrasound, and orbital computed tomography. A first-round RT-PCR of the TCR CDR3 used the HTBI primer set with the Qiagen OneStep RT-PCR kit. Most expanded thyroid clonotypes (frequency above 0.001) were also detected in blood, a finding suggesting that blood repertoires may reflect thyroid immune responses. A 13 V-J signature model separated ophthalmopathy from stable hyperthyroidism, with approximately 87% sensitivity and 81% to 83% specificity in cross-validation and 80%/75% in testing. In validation, the model predicted progression to ophthalmopathy a median of roughly 6.2 months before onset, with about 71% sensitivity and 72.22% specificity. To identify TCR V-J signatures that set the groups apart, the researchers used a discovery cohort of 100 patients, made up of approximately 43 with Graves' ophthalmopathy and some 56 with stable Graves' hyperthyroidism. Prospective prediction of ophthalmopathy was tested in an independent validation cohort of approximately 19 hyperthyroidism patients and roughly 16 patients who later progressed to ophthalmopathy. For training and testing, the approximately 97 patients in the discovery cohort were randomly divided in a 7:3 ratio. Thyroid tissue and blood T-cell repertoires from six Graves' hyperthyroidism patients were also compared in the study. Following sampling, methimazole starting at 30 mg daily was given to hyperthyroidism patients, and high-dose intravenous methylprednisolone was given to ophthalmopathy patients. The libraries were constructed in a second round of multiplex PCR and then size-selected and purified. The libraries were sequenced on an Illumina HiSeq2000 using paired-end 100 bp reads. SOAPnuke was used to process the raw data, removing reads that contained adapters or uncalled bases, had a mean Phred below 15, or lacked an exact match to the constant primer or identifier. High-quality paired reads were merged using COPE v1.2.5, and each unique nucleotide sequence was defined as a clonotype. MiTCR v1.1 was used to align the clonotypes against IMGT TRBV, TRBD and TRBJ reference segments. Only V-J combinations with frequency above 0.0001, covering 99% to 99.2% of repertoires, were analysed. The TCS score was defined as F50 (clonal expansion) divided by E x V (chaos), with BLOSUM62-based TCRdist calculated between CDR3 peptides within each V-J. Welch's t-statistics and random forest reduced roughly 540 V-J features to 13, which were used in a naive Bayes classifier (R e1071). No statistical method was used to set the sample size in advance, and investigators knew the group allocation. The paper describes TCR Vbeta CDR3 sequencing of 135 peripheral blood samples, made up of 43 ophthalmopathy patients, approximately 76 hyperthyroidism patients and 17 progressor patients.

The chain was built from TRBV6-1 and TRBJ2-7; 10 bases in between match TRBD1. The receptor was isolated from a man between 18 and 35 years old with Graves disease. Donor details come from another sample of the same person, matched by shared clones. Specimen: peripheral blood mononuclear cells (PBMCs), collected at new diagnosis, from a patient treated with antithyroid drugs. The DNA is TGTGCCAGCAGTGAATCCTGGACAGGGGGCTACGAGCAGTACTTC. Its translation is CASSESWTGGYEQYF.